The present TCR beta chain was sequenced within a study of immune evolution from preneoplasia to lung adenocarcinoma (dated by TCRdb to the early 2020s). Context from the whole study: HLA loss of heterozygosity was seen in approximately 6.7%, 15% and 36% of AIS, MIA and ADC lesions, and in no AAH lesions. The TCR sequencing data were obtained from about 47 patients. The sample size was set by how many specimens were available, not by a prior power calculation. The immune data were integrated with whole exome sequencing and methylation data from the same cohort of nodules. The overall cohort was made up of some 49 patients with pulmonary nodules who had surgical resection. Immune contexture across lung adenocarcinoma precursors and invasive adenocarcinoma was profiled using immune gene expression, TCR sequencing and multiplex immunofluorescence. Resected precursor lesions (AAH, AIS, MIA) and invasive adenocarcinomas were each compared against paired morphologically normal lung tissue. It was reported in the study that 95 to 120 samples were used for TCR sequencing. POLYSOLVER was used to infer Class I HLA alleles from exome data, and LOHHLA was used to detect allele-specific HLA loss. Broader findings and caveats from the paper: The findings rested on association rather than direct causation, and larger cohorts with long-term follow-up and longitudinal biopsies were considered necessary. All patients were from Japan and China, so applicability to Western populations was uncertain. Normal lung had the highest top T cell clone frequencies, which appeared to decline progressively from AAH through AIS, MIA and invasive adenocarcinoma. KRAS-mutant nodules showed the highest T cell clonality compared with EGFR-mutant or double wild-type lesions. Normal lung showed the highest clonality, whereas later-stage lesions appeared to have higher T cell density and diversity but lower clonality.

Between the mid-2010s and the late 2010s, the patients underwent resection in either Japan or China. Histologic diagnosis of each case was confirmed independently by two lung cancer pathologists on H&E slides. To enrich premalignant or tumor cells for nucleic acid extraction, macro-dissection was performed after pathologic assessment. FFPE tissue was used for DNA isolation with the AllPrep DNA/RNA FFPE Kit. TCR beta CDR3 regions were sequenced from DNA using the immunoSEQ hsTCRbeta Kit. Processing in the source paper ran as follows. TCR sequencing data were analysed with the ImmunoSEQ Analyzer. T cell clonality was defined as 1 minus Pielou's evenness, calculated on productive rearrangements. To measure T cell diversity, the inverse Simpson index was applied to productive templates. T cell density was defined as TCR beta template counts normalized to usable DNA, with usable DNA estimated by amplifying and sequencing housekeeping genes. Two-sided Kruskal-Wallis tests were used to compare TCR metrics across histologic stages. TCRdb obtained this table from immuneACCESS and retained in-frame rearrangements with V and J assigned. These tables miss some clones; where compared with another copy, unresolved V genes account for less than half of the shortfall, and the remainder is unexplained. From that table come the V and J calls and clone size; the DNA was used to work out D and trimming. The sample table shows over 4,000 clones, and 76% are seen once. 8.2% of the sample is held by the ten biggest clonotypes.

Details on this clone: Its antigen has not been determined. Base qualities are missing; no much larger clone stands one base away.

The germline V gene (reference sequence) specifies SEHNR as CDR1 and FQNEAQ as CDR2. V is reduced by 6 bases and J by 3 bases, leaving a spacing of 6 bases between them. The CDR3 runs 12 amino acids, cysteine and phenylalanine included. CDR3 DNA is the only sequence kept; it has 36 bases, read in frame from the first base. The sequencing sample was made of FFPE minimally invasive lung adenocarcinoma tissue. The cell subset or site label on this specimen signifies: micro-invasive lung adenocarcinoma (MIA). This chain is built from TRBV7-9 and TRBJ2-1; the D gene identity is not certain. This sequence was found in a person between 65 and 79 years old with lung adenocarcinoma. The nucleotide sequence is given as TGTGCCAGCAGTACAGACTACAATGAGCAGTTCTTC. Protein translation: CASSTDYNEQFF.